This TCR beta chain was identified during a study of shared clonotypes between healthy human individuals. In regard to this clone: Its matching antigen is unknown.

The protocol was immunoSEQ multiplex PCR, while the TCRdb copy is restricted to in-frame clones and leaves out a portion. The data show about 2.3 million clones, with more than 80% seen just once and around 0.4% held by the top ten. This CDR3 has 13 residues. V was trimmed by 5 bases and J by 6 bases, leaving 12 bases between them. Per the germline V gene, CDR1 is SSHAT and CDR2 is FNYEAQ (reference sequence). General observations from the study: Genetic and exposure-history diversity was limited by the small donor number.

From CD4+ cells came CD45RA+ naive and CD45RA-negative memory subsets. This chain joins TRBV7-7 and TRBJ2-3; D is unresolved. Sequenced: naive CD4+ T cells from PBMCs. Subset in this sample: CD45RA+ positively selected. This receptor was identified in a man aged 18 to 30 in good health. Some clones in this sample may be carry-over from other donors' samples. The chain's CDR3 is CASSLRSSDTQYF. Written as DNA, the CDR3 is TGTGCCAGCAGCCTCAGGAGTTCTGATACGCAGTATTTT.